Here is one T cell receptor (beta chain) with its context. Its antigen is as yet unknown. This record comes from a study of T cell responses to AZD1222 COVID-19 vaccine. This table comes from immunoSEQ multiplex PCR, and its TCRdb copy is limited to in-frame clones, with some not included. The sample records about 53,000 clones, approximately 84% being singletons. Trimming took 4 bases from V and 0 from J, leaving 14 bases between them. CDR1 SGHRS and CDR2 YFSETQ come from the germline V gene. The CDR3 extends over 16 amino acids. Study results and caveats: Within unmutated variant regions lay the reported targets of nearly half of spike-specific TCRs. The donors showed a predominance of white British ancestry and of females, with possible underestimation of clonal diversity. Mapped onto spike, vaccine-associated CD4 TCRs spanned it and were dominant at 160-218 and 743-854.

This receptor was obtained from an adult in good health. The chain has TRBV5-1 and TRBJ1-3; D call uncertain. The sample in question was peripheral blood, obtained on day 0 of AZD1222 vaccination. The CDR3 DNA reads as TGCGCCAGCAGCCCCAACCCTCCGGGCTCTGGAAACACCATATATTTT. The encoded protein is CASSPNPPGSGNTIYF. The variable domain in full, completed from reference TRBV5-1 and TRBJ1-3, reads KAGVTQTPRYLIKTRGQQVTLSCSPISGHRSVSWYQQTPGQGLQFLFEYFSETQRNKGNFPGRFSGRQFSNSRSEMNVSTLELGDSALYLCASSPNPPGSGNTIYFGEGSWLTVV.